This TCR beta chain was observed in a study of graft-versus-host responses after intestinal transplantation. About the study: Induction using anti-thymocyte globulin, followed by tacrolimus and steroids for approximately three years, was given to all recipients.

Germline loops: CDR1 MNHEY, CDR2 SVGAGI. The CDR3 extends over 14 amino acids. V shed 3 bases and J 1 base; nucleotides not matched to a gene: 1. The data were produced by immunoSEQ multiplex PCR, yet TCRdb's version contains in-frame clones alone and is incomplete. The sample carries about 51,000 clones, 89% recorded once. Study-wide results and caveats: Investigators detected GvH clones in recipient marrow, with some emerging earlier in ileum or blood. Peak circulating GvH clone levels were associated with early post-transplant HvG declines.

To note about this clone: What it binds is not known.

The rearrangement uses TRBV6-5 and TRBJ1-1; 8 bases fit TRBD1. Specimen: unstimulated CD4+ T cells sorted from spleen or lymph node cells, collected before transplant. The sequence derives from a human donor who was the organ donor for an intestinal transplant. CDR3 sequence reads: CASSYDRGNTEAFF. The CDR3 DNA reads as TGTGCCAGCAGTTATGACAGGGGGAACACTGAAGCTTTCTTT.